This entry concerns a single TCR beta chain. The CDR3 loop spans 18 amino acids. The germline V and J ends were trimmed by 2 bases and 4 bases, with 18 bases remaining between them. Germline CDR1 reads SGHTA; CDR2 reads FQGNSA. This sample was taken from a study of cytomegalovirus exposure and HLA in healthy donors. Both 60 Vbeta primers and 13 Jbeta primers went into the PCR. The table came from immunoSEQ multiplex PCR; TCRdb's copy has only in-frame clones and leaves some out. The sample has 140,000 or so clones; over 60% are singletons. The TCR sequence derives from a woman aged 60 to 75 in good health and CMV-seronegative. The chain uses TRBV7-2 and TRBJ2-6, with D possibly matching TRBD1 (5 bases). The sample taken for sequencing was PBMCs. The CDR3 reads CASSLSFQGGSGANVLTF. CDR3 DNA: TGTGCCAGCAGCTTAAGTTTCCAGGGTGGTTCCGGGGCCAACGTCCTGACTTTC. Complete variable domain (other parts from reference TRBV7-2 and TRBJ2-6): GAGVSQSPSNKVTEKGKDVELRCDPISGHTALYWYRQSLGQGLEFLIYFQGNSAPDKSGLPSDRFSAERTGGSVSTLTIQRTQQEDSAVYLCASSLSFQGGSGANVLTFGAGSRLTVL.